The 29 T cell receptor beta chains given below trace back to one sample, sequenced in a study of breast tumors, draining lymph nodes, adjacent tissues. TCRdb reanalysed the multiplex PCR reads using MiXCR and keeps one entry per CDR3 protein. The table lists 100,000 or so distinct CDR3 sequences, 21% of them singletons. Samples came from axillary lymph nodes draining the breast cancer. Sequenced: axillary lymph node tissue. Receptors originate from a female donor with breast cancer. Some clones in this sample may be carry-over from other donors' samples.

On this clonotype itself: A much larger clone sits a single nucleotide away, making a read error possible. This chain joins TRBV7-9 and TRBJ1-3; D not resolved. The V gene lost 4 bases and the J gene lost 2 bases, with 6 bases spanning the gap. Germline V gene data show CDR1 as SEHNR and CDR2 as FQNEAQ (reference sequence). The CDR3 spans 13 residues. CDR3 in amino acids: CASSSAAGNTIYF. The CDR3 region has the DNA TGTGCCAGCAGCTCAGCGGCTGGAAACACCATATATTTT.

Turning to this clonotype: An end of the junction differs from the germline gene, which may be a read error. The V gene is TRBV5-8, the J gene TRBJ1-5; the match to TRBD1 covers 9 bases. Germline V gene lookup returns CDR1 SGHTS and CDR2 YDEGEE. The CDR3 runs 16 residues. CDR3 DNA sequence: TGTGCCAGCAGCTTGTGGACAGGGGCTAGCAATCAGCCCCGGCATTTT. This sequence encodes CASSLWTGASNQPRHF.

This clonotype was seen many times. This rearrangement joins TRBV20-1 to TRBJ1-4; no clear D gene. Germline V gene lookup returns CDR1 DFQATT and CDR2 SNEGSKA (reference sequence). Trimming left V 0 bases short and J 4 bases short, with 9 bases between. The CDR3 covers 14 residues. This CDR3 is CSARDVTDNEKLFF. CDR3 nucleotides: TGCAGTGCTAGAGATGTCACAGATAATGAAAAACTGTTTTTT.

As for this clonotype: A clone one base away is much larger, so this may be a read error. The V gene is TRBV6-1, the J gene TRBJ2-5, with 9 bases fitting TRBD1. This CDR3 region has 15 residues. Germline V gives CDR1 MNHNS, CDR2 SASEGT. The CDR3 DNA reads TGTGCCAGCAGGAGGGACAGGGCTGGTTCGGAGACCCGGTACTTC. This encodes CASRRDRAGSETRYF.

This clonotype was picked up many times. The V and J genes are TRBV15 and TRBJ1-4; possible D gene TRBD1, 5 bases. This CDR3 contains 15 residues. Trimming pared 1 base from V and 4 bases from J, leaving 10 bases between. Looked up from germline, CDR1 is LNHNV and CDR2 is YYDKDF (reference sequence). CDR3 sequence: CATSRAGADNEKLFF. CDR3 DNA sequence: TGTGCCACCAGCAGAGCCGGGGCGGATAATGAAAAACTGTTTTTT.

The table lists this clonotype with many counts. The chain uses TRBV20-1 and TRBJ1-2, with TRBD1 matching over 10 bases. The CDR3 consists of 14 residues. Unmatched junction bases numbered 7, after V lost 5 bases and J lost 4 bases. Germline CDR1 DFQATT, CDR2 SNEGSKA (reference sequence). The CDR3 DNA follows: TGCAGTGCTCGGCAGGACAGGGGGGTCTATGGCTACACCTTC. This translates into CSARQDRGVYGYTF.

As to this clonotype: A much larger clone lies one base from this, so it may be a read error. This rearrangement joins TRBV20-1 to TRBJ1-2; TRBD1 agrees at 10 bases. Germline-derived CDR1 and CDR2 are DFQATT and SNEGSKA (reference sequence). CDR3 length: 18 residues. The CDR3 region has the DNA TGCAGTGTTAGACTCTCGACAGGGGGCAAAGCAATAAACTATGGCTACACCTTC. It encodes CSVRLSTGGKAINYGYTF.

This clonotype has a count of ten or more. The gene calls are TRBV10-3 and TRBJ1-2, with D possibly being TRBD1 (6 bases). There are 16 residues in the CDR3. Germline V CDR1 and CDR2: ENHRY, SYGVKD. V lost 3 bases to trimming and J lost 0 bases, with 14 bases between them. CDR3 nucleotides: TGTGCCATCAGTGATAGGACAGCCCGAACTAACTATGGCTACACCTTC. Encoded protein: CAISDRTARTNYGYTF.

As regards this clonotype: This may be a read error: a much more frequent sequence differs by one nucleotide. The chain joins TRBV19 to TRBJ1-5, with no clear D. The CDR3 totals 14 residues. Germline values: CDR1 LNHDA, CDR2 SQIVND (reference sequence). CDR3 DNA: TGTGCCAGTAGCCCTATCACAAGGAATCGGCCCCAGCATTTT. Residues: CASSPITRNRPQHF.

The sample holds many counts of this clonotype. V is TRBV4-2 and J is TRBJ1-2, with TRBD1 identical over 7 bases. The V and J ends lost 3 bases and 7 bases, in that order; junction bases with no gene match: 11. In germline, CDR1 is LGHNA, CDR2 YNFKEQ. This CDR3 is 15 amino acids long. The CDR3, as DNA: TGTGCCAGCAGCCAGGTACAGGGGAGGCGGCGTGGCTACACCTTC. It encodes CASSQVQGRRRGYTF.

Details on this clonotype: A much larger clone lies a single base off, so this may be a read error. V gene TRBV7-8 combines with J gene TRBJ2-1; 10 positions agree with TRBD2. The CDR3 runs 15 residues. The V and J ends lost 4 bases and 5 bases, in that order; junction bases with no gene match: 5. CDR1 and CDR2 (germline): SGHVS, FQNEAQ. The CDR3 sequence is CASSSLAGYHNEQFF. CDR3 coding DNA: TGTGCCAGCAGCTCACTAGCGGGGTACCACAATGAGCAGTTCTTC.

On this clonotype: It may be a read error: a sequence one base away is much more abundant. V gene TRBV20-1 combines with J gene TRBJ2-3, with 7 bases matching TRBD2. With V trimmed by 6 bases and J by 2 bases, 11 bases remained unmatched. The CDR3 extends over 15 amino acids. Germline V lookup: CDR1 DFQATT, CDR2 SNEGSKA (reference sequence). DNA of the CDR3: TGCAGTGCAAACCCAGGGCGGGGGTTCACAGATACGCAGTATTTT. This translates into CSANPGRGFTDTQYF.

The table lists this clonotype with many counts. V usage is TRBV4-2 and J usage is TRBJ1-2; no reliable D call. Deletions cut 1 base from V and 7 bases from J, with 13 bases between. This CDR3 is 14 amino acids long. Germline-derived CDR1 and CDR2 are LGHNA and YNFKEQ. DNA of the CDR3: TGTGCCAGCAGCCAAGGAGGAGGTGGTTCTGGCTACACCTTC. Translation gives CASSQGGGGSGYTF.

This clonotype was picked up many times. The chain employs TRBV5-1 and TRBJ2-1; D might be TRBD1 (6 bases). Germline CDR1 reads SGHRS; CDR2 reads YFSETQ. The CDR3 totals 16 residues. Trimming took off 4 bases at V and 5 bases at J, with 19 bases between the two ends. CDR3 region: CASSPTQGLRNNEQFF. The CDR3 DNA reads as TGCGCCAGCAGCCCCACACAGGGTCTTCGGAACAATGAGCAGTTCTTC.

Regarding this clonotype: This clone may be a read error of a much larger clone one base away. V gene TRBV19 combines with J gene TRBJ2-7; tentative D call: TRBD1 (5 bases). V lost 2 bases and J 8 bases, leaving 13 bases between the germline ends. CDR3 length: 13 amino acids. CDR1 is LNHDA and CDR2 is SQIVND in the germline V gene (reference sequence). CDR3 sequence reads: CASSIFGRGQQYF. In DNA form, the CDR3 reads TGTGCCAGTAGTATATTCGGAAGGGGCCAGCAGTACTTC.

This clonotype was seen at least ten times. The V gene is TRBV25-1, the J gene TRBJ2-7; no definite D call. The CDR3 has 14 residues. CDR1 is MGHDK and CDR2 is SYGVNS in the germline V gene. Deletions cut 1 base from V and 1 base from J, with 8 bases between. In DNA form, the CDR3 reads TGTGCCAGCAGTGAATCTGACAAGTCCTACGAGCAGTACTTC. This translates into CASSESDKSYEQYF.

This clonotype was recorded many times. The chain links TRBV24-1 to TRBJ2-3, with TRBD1 matching over 10 bases. CDR3 length: 16 amino acids. After removal of 3 bases from V and 4 bases from J, the junction contained 6 bases not matched to a gene. The V gene's germline CDR1 is KGHDR and CDR2 SFDVKD. CDR3 amino acids: CATSDATGTGADTQYF. CDR3 DNA: TGTGCCACCAGTGATGCCACCGGGACAGGGGCAGATACGCAGTATTTT.

This clonotype came up many times. This chain joins TRBV11-2 and TRBJ2-7, with 8 nucleotides matching TRBD1. The germline V gene has CDR1 SGHAT and CDR2 FQNNGV. Germline trimming cut 5 bases from V and 6 bases from J; bases unmatched to any gene: 6. The CDR3 totals 13 residues. Here the CDR3 DNA reads TGTGCCAGCAGCCGGACAGGGTTTCTCGAGCAGTACTTC. This codes for CASSRTGFLEQYF.

This clonotype was detected ten times or more. This chain uses TRBV12-3 or TRBV12-4 with TRBJ2-7; D assignment may be TRBD1 or TRBD2 (5 bases each). V gave up 6 bases and J gave up 5 bases, with 14 bases separating them. The CDR3 runs 13 residues. In nucleotides, the CDR3 is TGTGCCAGCAGATCCGAGGGGCATAACGAGCAGTACTTC. It is translated as CASRSEGHNEQYF.

To note about this clonotype: This may be a read error, as it is one base from a much larger clone. V and J are TRBV5-4 and TRBJ2-5; D ambiguous. V lost 3 bases, J lost 5 bases, and 11 bases lay in between. Germline V lookup: CDR1 SGHNT, CDR2 YYREEE (reference sequence). This CDR3 contains 13 residues. The CDR3 region is CASSSFEEETQYF. The CDR3 nucleotides are TGTGCCAGCAGCTCGTTTGAGGAGGAGACCCAGTACTTC.

This clonotype was observed a few times. The chain has TRBV6-2 or TRBV6-3 and TRBJ1-5; D is ambiguous. Germline values: CDR1 MNHEY, CDR2 SVGEGT. Trimming took 0 bases from V and 5 from J, leaving 2 bases between them. The CDR3 covers 12 residues. The CDR3 DNA is TGTGCCAGCAGTTACTCCTATCAGCCCCAGCATTTT. Amino acid sequence: CASSYSYQPQHF.

In this sample, this clonotype turned up a few times. The V and J genes are TRBV12-3 or TRBV12-4 and TRBJ2-2; D unresolved. This CDR3 has 12 residues. Trimming took 3 bases from V and 2 from J, leaving 1 base between them. Here the CDR3 DNA reads TGTGCCAGCAGTTTTAACACCGGGGAGCTGTTTTTT. This codes for CASSFNTGELFF.

This clonotype showed up just a few times. The V and J genes are TRBV24-1 and TRBJ1-5; D unresolved. V gave up 5 bases and J gave up 6 bases, with 13 bases separating them. The CDR3 contains 14 residues. CDR1 is KGHDR, CDR2 SFDVKD, per germline. CDR3 amino acids: CATSGHGEFQPQHF. CDR3 coding DNA: TGTGCCACCAGTGGACACGGGGAATTTCAGCCCCAGCATTTT.

The CDR3 DNA reads as TGTGCCAGCAGTGTTTCGGCAGACACTGAAGCTTTCTTT. Translation: CASSVSADTEAFF. This chain joins TRBV2 and TRBJ1-1; no clear D gene. The CDR3 runs 13 residues. Deletions cut 4 bases from V and 3 bases from J, with 9 bases between. Germline-derived CDR1 and CDR2 are SNHLY and FYNNEI.

The chain recombines TRBV3-1 with TRBJ2-5, with D tentatively TRBD2 (5 bases). V lost 8 bases to trimming and J lost 5 bases, with 12 bases between them. This CDR3 contains 12 residues. Germline V lookup: CDR1 LGHDT, CDR2 YNNKEL (reference sequence). The CDR3 reads CASGSRGETQYF. In DNA, the CDR3 is TGTGCCAGCGGCTCCAGAGGGGAGACCCAGTACTTC.

This clonotype was picked up many times. V gene TRBV4-1 combines with J gene TRBJ2-1, with 9 bases aligning to TRBD2. The V segment lost 0 bases and the J segment 0 bases; nucleotides outside the gene matches: 12. CDR1 and CDR2 (germline): MGHRA, YSYEKL. The CDR3 spans 20 residues. CDR3 sequence reads: CASSQDTIAGDVSSYNEQFF. CDR3 sequence (DNA): TGCGCCAGCAGCCAAGATACAATAGCGGGAGATGTAAGCTCCTACAATGAGCAGTTCTTC.

This clonotype showed up just a few times. The rearrangement uses TRBV18 and TRBJ2-7; D might be TRBD1 (5 bases). The CDR3 consists of 14 residues. V was trimmed by 3 bases and J by 2 bases, leaving 11 bases between them. Looked up from germline, CDR1 is KGHSH and CDR2 is LQKENI. The CDR3 protein is CASSPTGVTYEQYF. CDR3 nucleotides: TGTGCCAGCTCACCCACAGGTGTGACCTACGAGCAGTACTTC.

In its sample, this clonotype was seen many times. This chain connects TRBV7-7 to TRBJ2-3; possible D gene TRBD1, 7 bases. The CDR3 loop spans 14 amino acids. Trimming shortened V by 5 bases and J by 2 bases, and 11 bases separated the two germline ends. Germline assignment: CDR1 SSHAT and CDR2 FNYEAQ (reference sequence). The CDR3 here is CASSAGQNTDTQYF. The CDR3 bases are TGTGCCAGCAGCGCGGGACAGAACACAGATACGCAGTATTTT.

Turning to this clonotype: A read error may be the cause here, since a much bigger clone is one base away. The chain uses TRBV5-8 and TRBJ1-4, with 7 bases identical to TRBD1. The V gene's germline CDR1 is SGHTS and CDR2 YDEGEE. J lost 7 bases, V lost 4 bases, and 7 bases had no gene match. This CDR3 spans 14 amino acids. The CDR3 DNA reads as TGTGCCAGCAGCCCGGGACAGCCAGGTGAAAAACTGTTTTTT. Encoded protein: CASSPGQPGEKLFF.